This TCR beta chain emerged from a study of Ad26.COV2.S vaccination and SARS-CoV-2 variants. Study-wide context: The Ad26.COV2.S arm of the COV1001 trial was where the donor was placed. Dosing was one shot or two shots 56 days apart. Study-level results: Measurements of TCR breadth and depth may have given underestimates of the total T cell responses.

For this clone: The antigen is not known.

Germline-derived CDR1 and CDR2 are LNHNV and YYDKDF (reference sequence). CDR3 length: 14 residues. V lost 5 bases, J lost 3 bases, and 6 bases stayed unmatched. Sequenced by immunoSEQ multiplex PCR; TCRdb stores in-frame clones only, minus some. This sample has about 350,000 clones; around nine tenths occur once, and the top ten carry around 5.3%. Treatment defined: roughly 20 received Ad26.COV2.S at low or high dose, single or two shots; roughly five received placebo; per-sample allocation not given. Vaccine and placebo recipients were sampled on day 63 after the first injection. Wuhan-strain SARS-CoV-2 spike was expressed by the Ad26 vector that made up the vaccine.

The receptor comes from a person aged 18-65 years who received the Ad26.COV2.S COVID-19 vaccine or a placebo. The sample here was peripheral blood, taken in a trial of Ad26.COV2.S vaccine versus placebo. The chain carries TRBV15 and TRBJ2-7, with 8 bases aligning to TRBD1. CDR3 in amino acids: CATSGRTGIYEQYF. The CDR3 DNA reads as TGTGCCACCAGCGGCCGGACAGGGATCTACGAGCAGTACTTC.